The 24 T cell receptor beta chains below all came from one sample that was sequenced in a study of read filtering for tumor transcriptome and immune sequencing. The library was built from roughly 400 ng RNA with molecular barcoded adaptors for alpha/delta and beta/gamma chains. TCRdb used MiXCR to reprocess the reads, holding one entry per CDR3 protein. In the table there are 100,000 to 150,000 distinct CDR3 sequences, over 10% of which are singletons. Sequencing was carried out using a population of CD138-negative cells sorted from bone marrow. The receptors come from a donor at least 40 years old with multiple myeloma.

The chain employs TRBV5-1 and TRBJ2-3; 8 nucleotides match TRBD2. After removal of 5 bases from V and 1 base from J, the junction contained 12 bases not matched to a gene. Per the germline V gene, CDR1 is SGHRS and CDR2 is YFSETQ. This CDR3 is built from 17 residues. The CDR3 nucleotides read TGCGCCAGCAGTCCCCGGTTTGATAGCGGGGGCACAGATACGCAGTATTTT. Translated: CASSPRFDSGGTDTQYF.

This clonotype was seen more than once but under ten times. In DNA, the CDR3 is TGTGCCAGTAGCTCCGGACCTAGGGAGACCCAGTACTTC. Protein: CASSSGPRETQYF. This chain links TRBV19 with TRBJ2-5; no clear D gene. In germline, CDR1 is LNHDA, CDR2 SQIVND (reference sequence). The CDR3 runs to 13 residues. V was trimmed by 6 bases and J by 5 bases, leaving 13 bases between them.

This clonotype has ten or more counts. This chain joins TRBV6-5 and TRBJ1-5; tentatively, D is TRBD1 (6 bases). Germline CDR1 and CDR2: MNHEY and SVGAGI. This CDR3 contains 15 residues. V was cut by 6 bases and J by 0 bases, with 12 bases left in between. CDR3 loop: CASSPDSSSNQPQHF. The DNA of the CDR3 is TGTGCCAGCAGCCCGGACAGCTCTAGCAATCAGCCCCAGCATTTT.

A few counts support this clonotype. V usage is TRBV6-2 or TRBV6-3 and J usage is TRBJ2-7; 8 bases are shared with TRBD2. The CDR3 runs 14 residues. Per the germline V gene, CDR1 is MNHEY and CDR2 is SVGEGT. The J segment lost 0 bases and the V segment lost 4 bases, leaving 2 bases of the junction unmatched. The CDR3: CASSSSGGSYEQYF. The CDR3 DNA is TGTGCCAGCAGTTCCAGCGGGGGCTCCTACGAGCAGTACTTC.

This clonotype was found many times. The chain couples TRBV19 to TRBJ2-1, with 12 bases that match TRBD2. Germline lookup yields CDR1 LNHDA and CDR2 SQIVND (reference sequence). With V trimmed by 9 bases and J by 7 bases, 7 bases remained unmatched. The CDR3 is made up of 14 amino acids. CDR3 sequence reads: CASRLAGVLNEQFF. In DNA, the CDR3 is TGTGCCAGCCGACTAGCGGGGGTGTTGAATGAGCAGTTCTTC.

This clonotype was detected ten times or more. CDR3 nucleotide sequence: TGTGCCAGCAGCGTAAGGACTAGCGGGAACACCGGGGAGCTGTTTTTT. It is translated as CASSVRTSGNTGELFF. This chain joins TRBV7-8 and TRBJ2-2; the match to TRBD2 covers 10 bases. J gave up 1 base and V 5 bases, and 4 bases lay outside the gene matches. This CDR3 region has 16 residues. Germline assignment: CDR1 SGHVS and CDR2 FQNEAQ.

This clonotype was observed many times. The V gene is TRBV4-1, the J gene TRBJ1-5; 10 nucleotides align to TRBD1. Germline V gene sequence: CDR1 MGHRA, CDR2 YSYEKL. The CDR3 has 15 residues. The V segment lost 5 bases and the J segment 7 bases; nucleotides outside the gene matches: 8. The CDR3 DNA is TGCGCCAGCAGCAACGGACAGGGGGGATGGCAGCCCCAGCATTTT. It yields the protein CASSNGQGGWQPQHF.

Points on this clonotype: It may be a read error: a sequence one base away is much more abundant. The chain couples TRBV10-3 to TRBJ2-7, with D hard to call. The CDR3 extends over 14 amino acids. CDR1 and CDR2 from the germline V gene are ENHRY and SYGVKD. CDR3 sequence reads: CAISENNNFYGQYF. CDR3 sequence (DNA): TGTGCCATCAGTGAGAACAACAATTTCTACGGGCAGTACTTC.

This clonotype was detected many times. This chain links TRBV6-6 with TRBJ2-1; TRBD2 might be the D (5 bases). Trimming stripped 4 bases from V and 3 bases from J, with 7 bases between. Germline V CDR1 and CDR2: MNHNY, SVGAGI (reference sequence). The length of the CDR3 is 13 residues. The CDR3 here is CASSSGIYNEQFF. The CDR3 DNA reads TGTGCCAGCAGTTCGGGGATCTACAATGAGCAGTTCTTC.

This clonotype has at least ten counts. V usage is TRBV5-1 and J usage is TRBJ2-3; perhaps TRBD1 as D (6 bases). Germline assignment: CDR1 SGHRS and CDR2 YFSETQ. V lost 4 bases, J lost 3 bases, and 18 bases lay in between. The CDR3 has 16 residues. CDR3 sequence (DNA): TGCGCCAGCAGCCTCCGGGACACAGCATCGACAGATACGCAGTATTTT. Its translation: CASSLRDTASTDTQYF.

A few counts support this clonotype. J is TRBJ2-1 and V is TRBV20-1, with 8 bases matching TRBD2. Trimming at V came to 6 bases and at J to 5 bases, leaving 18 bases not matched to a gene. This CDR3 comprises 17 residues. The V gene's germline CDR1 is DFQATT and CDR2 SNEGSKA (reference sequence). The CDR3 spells CSAEADGGRTRHNEQFF. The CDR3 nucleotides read TGCAGTGCGGAGGCCGACGGCGGGAGGACGAGACACAATGAGCAGTTCTTC.

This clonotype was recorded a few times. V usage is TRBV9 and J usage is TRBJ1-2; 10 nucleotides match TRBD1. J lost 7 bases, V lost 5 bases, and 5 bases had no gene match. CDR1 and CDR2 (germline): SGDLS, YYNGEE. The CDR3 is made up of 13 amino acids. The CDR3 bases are TGTGCCAGCAGGGGGACAGGGGCTGGTGGCTACACCTTC. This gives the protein CASRGTGAGGYTF.

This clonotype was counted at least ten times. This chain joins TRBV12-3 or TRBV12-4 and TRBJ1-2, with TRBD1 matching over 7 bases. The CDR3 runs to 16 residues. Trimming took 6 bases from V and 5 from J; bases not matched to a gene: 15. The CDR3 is CASSPGSTGQTYGYTF. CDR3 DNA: TGTGCCAGCAGCCCAGGCTCAACGGGACAGACTTATGGCTACACCTTC.

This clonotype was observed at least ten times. Here the CDR3 DNA reads TGTGCCAGCAGCTTAGTCCCGAACACTGAAGCTTTCTTT. It translates to CASSLVPNTEAFF. V gene TRBV7-9 combines with J gene TRBJ1-1; D is undetermined. The CDR3 runs to 13 residues. Germline CDR1 and CDR2: SEHNR and FQNEAQ (reference sequence). Deletions cut 1 base from V and 1 base from J, with 4 bases between. Complete variable domain (other parts from reference TRBV7-9 and TRBJ1-1): DTGVSQNPRHKITKRGQNVTFRCDPISEHNRLYWYRQTLGQGPEFLTYFQNEAQLEKSRLLSDRFSAERPKGSFSTLEIQRTEQGDSAMYLCASSLVPNTEAFFGQGTRLTVV.

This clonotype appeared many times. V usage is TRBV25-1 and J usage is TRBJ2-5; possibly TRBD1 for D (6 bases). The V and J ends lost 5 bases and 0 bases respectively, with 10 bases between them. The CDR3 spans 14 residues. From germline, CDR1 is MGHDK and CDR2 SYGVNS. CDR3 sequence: CASSLHRDQETQYF. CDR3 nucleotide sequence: TGTGCCAGCAGTCTCCACAGGGACCAAGAGACCCAGTACTTC.

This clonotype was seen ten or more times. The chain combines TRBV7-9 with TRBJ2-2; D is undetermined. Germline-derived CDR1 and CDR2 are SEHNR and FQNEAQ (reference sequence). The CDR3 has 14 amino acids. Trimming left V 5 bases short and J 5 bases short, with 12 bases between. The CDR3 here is CASSNRVATGELFF. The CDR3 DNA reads TGTGCCAGCAGCAATAGGGTAGCAACCGGGGAGCTGTTTTTT.

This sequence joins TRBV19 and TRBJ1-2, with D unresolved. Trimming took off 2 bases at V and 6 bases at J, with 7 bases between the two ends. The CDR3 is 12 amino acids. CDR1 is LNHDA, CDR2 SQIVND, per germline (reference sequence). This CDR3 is CASSISGHGYTF. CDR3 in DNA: TGTGCCAGTAGTATATCCGGGCATGGCTACACCTTC.

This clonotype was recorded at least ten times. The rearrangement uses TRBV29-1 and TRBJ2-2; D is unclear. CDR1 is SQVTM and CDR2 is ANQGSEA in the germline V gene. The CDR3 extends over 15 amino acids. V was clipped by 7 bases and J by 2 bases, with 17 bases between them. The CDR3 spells CSAVVGKGNTGELFF. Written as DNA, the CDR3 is TGCAGCGCCGTCGTCGGAAAAGGCAACACCGGGGAGCTGTTTTTT.

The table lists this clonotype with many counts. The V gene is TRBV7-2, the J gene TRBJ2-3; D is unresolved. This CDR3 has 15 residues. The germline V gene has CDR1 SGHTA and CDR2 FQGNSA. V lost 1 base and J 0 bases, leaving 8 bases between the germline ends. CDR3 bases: TGTGCCAGCAGCTTAGGTCGGCTCAGCACAGATACGCAGTATTTT. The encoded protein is CASSLGRLSTDTQYF.

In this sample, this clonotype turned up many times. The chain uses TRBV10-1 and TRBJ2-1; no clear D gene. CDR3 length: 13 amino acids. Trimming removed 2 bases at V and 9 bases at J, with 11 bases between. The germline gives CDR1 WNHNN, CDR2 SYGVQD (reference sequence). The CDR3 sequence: CASSESSNVEQFF. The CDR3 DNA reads TGCGCCAGCAGTGAGAGTAGTAATGTTGAGCAGTTCTTC.

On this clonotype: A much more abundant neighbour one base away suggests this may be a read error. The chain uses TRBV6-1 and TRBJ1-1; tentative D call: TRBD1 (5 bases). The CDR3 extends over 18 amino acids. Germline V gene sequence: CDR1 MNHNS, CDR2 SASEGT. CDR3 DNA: TGTGCCAACAGTGAATCGATGTGGAGCTCGGGGGGTACGGGAGAAGCTTTCTTT. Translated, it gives CANSESMWSSGGTGEAFF.

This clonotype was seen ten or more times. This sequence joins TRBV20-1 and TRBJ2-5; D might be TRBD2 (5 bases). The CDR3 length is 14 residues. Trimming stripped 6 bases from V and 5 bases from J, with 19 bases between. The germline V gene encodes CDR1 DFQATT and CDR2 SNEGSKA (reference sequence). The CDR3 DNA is TGCAGTGCGCAAAGCCCGGGCCGAGGGGAGACCCAGTACTTC. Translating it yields CSAQSPGRGETQYF.

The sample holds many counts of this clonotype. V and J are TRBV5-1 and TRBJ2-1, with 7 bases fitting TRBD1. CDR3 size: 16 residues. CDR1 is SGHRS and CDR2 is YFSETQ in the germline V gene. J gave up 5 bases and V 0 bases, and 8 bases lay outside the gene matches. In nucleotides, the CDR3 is TGCGCCAGCAGCTTGGTGCTGCAGGGGGTTCACAATGAGCAGTTCTTC. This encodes CASSLVLQGVHNEQFF.

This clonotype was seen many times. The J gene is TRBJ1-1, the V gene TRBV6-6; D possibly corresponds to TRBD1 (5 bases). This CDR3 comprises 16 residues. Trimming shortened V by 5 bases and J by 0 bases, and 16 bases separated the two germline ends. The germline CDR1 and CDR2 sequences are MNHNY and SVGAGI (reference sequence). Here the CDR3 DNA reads TGTGCCAGCAGTCACGGGACGGAGGGGCTGAACACTGAAGCTTTCTTT. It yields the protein CASSHGTEGLNTEAFF.